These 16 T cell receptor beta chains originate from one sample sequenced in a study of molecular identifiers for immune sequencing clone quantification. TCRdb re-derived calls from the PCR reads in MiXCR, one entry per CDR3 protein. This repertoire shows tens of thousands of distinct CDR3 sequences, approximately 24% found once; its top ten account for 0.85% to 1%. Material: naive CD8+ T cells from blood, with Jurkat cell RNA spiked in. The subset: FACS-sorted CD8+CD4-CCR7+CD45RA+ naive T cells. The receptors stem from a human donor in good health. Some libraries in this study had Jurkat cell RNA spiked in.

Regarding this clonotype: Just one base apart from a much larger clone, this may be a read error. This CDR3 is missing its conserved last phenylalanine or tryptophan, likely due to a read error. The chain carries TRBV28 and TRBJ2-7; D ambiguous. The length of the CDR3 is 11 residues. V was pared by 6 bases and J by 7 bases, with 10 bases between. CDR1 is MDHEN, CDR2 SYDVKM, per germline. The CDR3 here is CASRDHGEQYL. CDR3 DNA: TGTGCCAGCAGGGACCATGGAGAGCAGTACCTC.

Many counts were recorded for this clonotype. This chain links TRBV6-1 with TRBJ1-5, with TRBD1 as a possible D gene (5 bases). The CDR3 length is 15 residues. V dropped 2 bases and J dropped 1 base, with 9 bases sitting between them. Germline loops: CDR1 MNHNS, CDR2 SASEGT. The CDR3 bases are TGTGCCAGCAGTGAACTGAAGGGGAGCAATCAGCCCCAGCATTTT. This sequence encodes CASSELKGSNQPQHF.

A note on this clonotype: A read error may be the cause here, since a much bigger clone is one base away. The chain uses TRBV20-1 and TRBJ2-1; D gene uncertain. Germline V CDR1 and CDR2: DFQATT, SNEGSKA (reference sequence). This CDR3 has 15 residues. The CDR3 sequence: CSARDRTSSYNEQLF. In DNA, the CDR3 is TGCAGTGCTAGAGACCGCACATCCTCCTACAATGAGCAGCTCTTC.

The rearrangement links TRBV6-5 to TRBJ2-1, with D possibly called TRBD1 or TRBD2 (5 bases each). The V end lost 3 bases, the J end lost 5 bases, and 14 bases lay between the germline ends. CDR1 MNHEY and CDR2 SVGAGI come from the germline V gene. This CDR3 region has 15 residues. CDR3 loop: CASSYQVLGDNEQFF. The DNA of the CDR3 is TGTGCCAGCAGTTATCAGGTCCTGGGGGACAATGAGCAGTTCTTC.

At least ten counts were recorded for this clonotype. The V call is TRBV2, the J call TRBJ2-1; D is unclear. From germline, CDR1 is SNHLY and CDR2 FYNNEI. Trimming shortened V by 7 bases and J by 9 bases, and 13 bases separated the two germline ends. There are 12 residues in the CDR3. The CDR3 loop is CASTRNPAEQFF. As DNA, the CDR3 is TGTGCCAGCACCCGCAACCCGGCTGAGCAGTTCTTC.

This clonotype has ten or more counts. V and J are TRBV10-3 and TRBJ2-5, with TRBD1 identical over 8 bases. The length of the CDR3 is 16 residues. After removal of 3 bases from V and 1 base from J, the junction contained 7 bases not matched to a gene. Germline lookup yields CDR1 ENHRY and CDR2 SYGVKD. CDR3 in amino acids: CAISDMQTGAQETQYF. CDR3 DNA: TGTGCCATCAGTGACATGCAGACAGGGGCCCAAGAGACCCAGTACTTC.

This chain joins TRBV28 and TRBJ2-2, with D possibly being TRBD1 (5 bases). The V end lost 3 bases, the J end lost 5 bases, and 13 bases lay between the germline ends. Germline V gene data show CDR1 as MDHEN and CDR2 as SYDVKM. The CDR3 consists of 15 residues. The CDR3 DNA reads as TGTGCCAGCAGTTTTAGGGGTCTCTGGACCGGGGAGCTGTTTTTT. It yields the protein CASSFRGLWTGELFF.

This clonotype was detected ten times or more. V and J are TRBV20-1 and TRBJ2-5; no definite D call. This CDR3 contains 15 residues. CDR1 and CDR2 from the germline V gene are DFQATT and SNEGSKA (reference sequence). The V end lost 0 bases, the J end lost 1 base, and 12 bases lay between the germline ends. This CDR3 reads CSARDFEAAQETQYF. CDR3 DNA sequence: TGCAGTGCTAGAGATTTTGAGGCGGCCCAAGAGACCCAGTACTTC.

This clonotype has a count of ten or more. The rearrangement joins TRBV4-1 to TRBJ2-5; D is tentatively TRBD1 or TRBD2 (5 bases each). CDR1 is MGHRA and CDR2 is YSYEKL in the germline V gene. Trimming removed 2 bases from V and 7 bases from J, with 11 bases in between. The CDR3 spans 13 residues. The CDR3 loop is CASSQTGAATQYF. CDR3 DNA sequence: TGCGCCAGCAGCCAAACCGGGGCCGCGACCCAGTACTTC.

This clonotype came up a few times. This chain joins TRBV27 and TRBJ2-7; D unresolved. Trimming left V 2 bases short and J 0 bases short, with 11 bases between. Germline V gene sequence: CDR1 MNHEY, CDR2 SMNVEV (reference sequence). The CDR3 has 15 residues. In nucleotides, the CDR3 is TGTGCCAGCAGTTTAAAAGGGCCGAGCTCCTACGAGCAGTACTTC. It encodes CASSLKGPSSYEQYF.

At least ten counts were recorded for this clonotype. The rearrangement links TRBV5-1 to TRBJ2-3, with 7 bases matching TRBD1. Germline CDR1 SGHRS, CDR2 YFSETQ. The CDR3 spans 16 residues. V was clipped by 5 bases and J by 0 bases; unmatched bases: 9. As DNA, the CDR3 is TGCGCCAGCAGAGGGGACAGCGTTTACAGCACAGATACGCAGTATTTT. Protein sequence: CASRGDSVYSTDTQYF.

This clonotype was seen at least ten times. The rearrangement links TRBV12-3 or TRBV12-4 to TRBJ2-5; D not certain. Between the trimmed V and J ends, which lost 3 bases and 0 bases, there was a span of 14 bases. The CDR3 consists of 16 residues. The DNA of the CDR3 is TGTGCCAGCAGTTTCCACCTTACCGCGGACCAAGAGACCCAGTACTTC. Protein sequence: CASSFHLTADQETQYF.

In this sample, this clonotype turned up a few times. The CDR3 loop is CASSIRTSYSGANVLTF. CDR3 sequence (DNA): TGTGCCAGTAGTATAAGGACTAGCTACTCTGGGGCCAACGTCCTGACTTTC. This chain uses TRBV19 with TRBJ2-6; 8 nucleotides match TRBD2. The CDR3 loop spans 17 amino acids. Trimming cost V 2 bases and J 0 bases; bases outside gene matches: 3. The germline CDR1 and CDR2 sequences are LNHDA and SQIVND (reference sequence).

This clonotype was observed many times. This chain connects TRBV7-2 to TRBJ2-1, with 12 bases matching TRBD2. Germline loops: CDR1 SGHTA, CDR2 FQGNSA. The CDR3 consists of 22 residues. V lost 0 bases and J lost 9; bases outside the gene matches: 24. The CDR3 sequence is CASSLARIFRGPTSGRISEQFF. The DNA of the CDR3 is TGTGCCAGCAGCTTAGCCCGAATCTTTAGAGGTCCGACTAGCGGGAGAATCAGTGAGCAGTTCTTC.

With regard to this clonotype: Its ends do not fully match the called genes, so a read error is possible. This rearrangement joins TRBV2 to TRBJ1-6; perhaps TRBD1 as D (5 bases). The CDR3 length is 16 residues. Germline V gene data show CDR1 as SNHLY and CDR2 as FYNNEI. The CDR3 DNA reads TGTGCCAGCAGTGACGGGGGGTGGTTGGATAATTCCCCCCTCCACTTT. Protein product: CASSDGGWLDNSPLHF.

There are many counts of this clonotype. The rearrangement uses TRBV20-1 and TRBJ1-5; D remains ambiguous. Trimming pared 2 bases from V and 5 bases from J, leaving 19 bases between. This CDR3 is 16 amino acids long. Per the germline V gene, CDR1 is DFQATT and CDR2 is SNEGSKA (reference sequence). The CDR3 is CSARSISTESYQPQHF. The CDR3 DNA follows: TGCAGTGCTAGATCAATATCGACTGAATCTTATCAGCCCCAGCATTTT.